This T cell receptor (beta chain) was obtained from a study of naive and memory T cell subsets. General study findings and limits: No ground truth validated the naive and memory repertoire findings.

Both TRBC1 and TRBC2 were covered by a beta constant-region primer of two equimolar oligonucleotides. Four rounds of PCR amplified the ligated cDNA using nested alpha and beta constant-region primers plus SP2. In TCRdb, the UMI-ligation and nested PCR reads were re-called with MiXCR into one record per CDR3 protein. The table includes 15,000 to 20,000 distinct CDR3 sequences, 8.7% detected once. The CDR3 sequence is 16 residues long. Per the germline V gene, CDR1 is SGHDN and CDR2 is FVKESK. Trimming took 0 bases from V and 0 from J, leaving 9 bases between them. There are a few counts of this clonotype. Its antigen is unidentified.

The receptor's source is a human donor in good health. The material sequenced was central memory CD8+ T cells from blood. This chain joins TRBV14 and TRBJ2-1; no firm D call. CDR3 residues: CASSQDPSNSYNEQFF. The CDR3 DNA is TGTGCCAGCAGCCAAGATCCGAGTAACTCCTACAATGAGCAGTTCTTC.